The rows below give T cell receptor beta chains drawn from one sample of a study of quantifying T cell responses using KT2 cells. TCRdb called the UMI-ligation and nested PCR reads again in MiXCR, with one record for every CDR3 protein. The sample has 60,000 or so distinct CDR3 sequences, roughly an eighth seen once. Sequencing used PBMCs spiked with cells of the T cell clone KT2. These receptors were taken from a human donor. Each CDR3 is given with its conserved first and last residue. The D gene is left open where the match is weak. Clone size is given for some rows only: seen once, a few or many times, or a class if the clone is expanded.

j_call	v_call	clone_size	d_call	cdr3_aa	cdr3_nt
TRBJ2-7	TRBV18	NA	TRBD2	CASSQLAESYEQYF	TGTGCCAGCTCACAACTAGCGGAGTCCTACGAGCAGTACTTC
TRBJ1-5	TRBV20-1	few	NA	CSARISGEVNQPQHF	TGCAGTGCTAGAATTTCAGGGGAAGTGAATCAGCCCCAGCATTTT
TRBJ1-4	TRBV30	NA	TRBD1	CAWSVSGTGKLFF	TGTGCCTGGAGTGTATCGGGGACAGGAAAACTGTTTTTT
TRBJ2-7	TRBV9	few	NA	CASGAGRGGPYEQYF	TGTGCCAGCGGGGCAGGACGAGGGGGTCCCTACGAGCAGTACTTC
TRBJ1-5	TRBV6-2/TRBV6-3	many	TRBD1	CASTPDRAGHSNQPQHF	TGTGCCAGCACCCCGGACAGGGCAGGGCATAGCAATCAGCCCCAGCATTTT
TRBJ2-5	TRBV5-1	NA	NA	CASTGHLEYQETQYF	TGCGCCAGCACCGGGCACCTCGAGTACCAAGAGACCCAGTACTTC
TRBJ2-5	TRBV12-3/TRBV12-4	NA	NA	CASSQDSGQETQYF	TGTGCCAGCAGCCAGGACAGCGGACAAGAGACCCAGTACTTC
TRBJ1-3	TRBV6-2/TRBV6-3	few	NA	CASSSGRTYSGNTIYF	TGTGCCAGCAGTTCCGGACGGACCTACTCTGGAAACACCATATATTTT
TRBJ2-3	TRBV7-8	NA	NA	CASSPTAADTQYF	TGTGCCAGCAGCCCCACAGCTGCAGATACGCAGTATTTT
TRBJ1-1	TRBV20-1	few	NA	CSAGDVYTEAFF	TGCAGTGCTGGGGACGTTTACACTGAAGCTTTCTTT
TRBJ1-1	TRBV29-1	many	TRBD1	CSAGGQGYTNTEAFF	TGCAGCGCCGGAGGACAGGGGTACACGAACACTGAAGCTTTCTTT
TRBJ2-7	TRBV30	many	NA	CAWTGLGYEQYF	TGTGCCTGGACGGGCTTAGGGTACGAGCAGTACTTC
TRBJ2-3	TRBV3-1	many	TRBD2	CASSPPGGRSLGGDTQYF	TGTGCCAGCAGCCCGCCTGGCGGGAGATCCCTAGGTGGAGATACGCAGTATTTT
TRBJ2-3	TRBV6-4	many	TRBD2	CASSDSTSGGPDTQYF	TGTGCCAGCAGTGACTCGACTAGCGGCGGGCCAGATACGCAGTATTTT
TRBJ1-2	TRBV20-1	NA	NA	CSAVQGTYGYTF	TGCAGTGCCGTGCAGGGAACCTATGGCTACACCTTC